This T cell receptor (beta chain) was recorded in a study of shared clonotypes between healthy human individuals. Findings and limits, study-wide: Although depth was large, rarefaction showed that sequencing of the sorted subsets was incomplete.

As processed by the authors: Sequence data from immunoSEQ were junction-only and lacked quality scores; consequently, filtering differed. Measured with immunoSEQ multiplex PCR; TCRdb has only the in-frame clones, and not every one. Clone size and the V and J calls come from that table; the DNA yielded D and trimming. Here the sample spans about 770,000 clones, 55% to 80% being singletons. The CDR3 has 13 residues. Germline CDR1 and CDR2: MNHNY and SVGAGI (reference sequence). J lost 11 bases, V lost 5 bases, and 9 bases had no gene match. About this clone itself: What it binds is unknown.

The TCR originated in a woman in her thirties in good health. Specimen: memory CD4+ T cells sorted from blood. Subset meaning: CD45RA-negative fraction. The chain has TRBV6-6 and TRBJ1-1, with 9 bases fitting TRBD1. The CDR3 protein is CASSTTGGSEAFF. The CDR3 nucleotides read TGTGCCAGCAGTACAACAGGGGGCTCAGAGGCTTTCTTT.